The present T cell receptor beta chain was sequenced within a study of CD4 T cells in relation to SARS-CoV-2 and coronaviruses. Unexposed donor CD4+ T cells date from about 2011-2019, before the COVID-19 pandemic. The cells were cultured for 10 days before CD4+ T cells were isolated. TCRdb's table, derived via immunoSEQ multiplex PCR, lists solely in-frame clones and lacks some. Of some 20,000 clones listed, 78% are singletons. The V gene's germline CDR1 is SGHRS and CDR2 YFSETQ. This CDR3 spans 15 amino acids. V was clipped by 4 bases and J by 0 bases, with 11 bases between them. In regard to this clone: The antigen is undetermined.

The TCR sequence derives from a human donor in good health. The chain uses TRBV5-1 and TRBJ1-5, with no clear D. Source material: CD4+ T cells from PBMCs, cultured in vitro. The CDR3 bases are TGCGCCAGCAGCCCCCAGTGGGGTAGCAATCAGCCCCAGCATTTT. It encodes CASSPQWGSNQPQHF.